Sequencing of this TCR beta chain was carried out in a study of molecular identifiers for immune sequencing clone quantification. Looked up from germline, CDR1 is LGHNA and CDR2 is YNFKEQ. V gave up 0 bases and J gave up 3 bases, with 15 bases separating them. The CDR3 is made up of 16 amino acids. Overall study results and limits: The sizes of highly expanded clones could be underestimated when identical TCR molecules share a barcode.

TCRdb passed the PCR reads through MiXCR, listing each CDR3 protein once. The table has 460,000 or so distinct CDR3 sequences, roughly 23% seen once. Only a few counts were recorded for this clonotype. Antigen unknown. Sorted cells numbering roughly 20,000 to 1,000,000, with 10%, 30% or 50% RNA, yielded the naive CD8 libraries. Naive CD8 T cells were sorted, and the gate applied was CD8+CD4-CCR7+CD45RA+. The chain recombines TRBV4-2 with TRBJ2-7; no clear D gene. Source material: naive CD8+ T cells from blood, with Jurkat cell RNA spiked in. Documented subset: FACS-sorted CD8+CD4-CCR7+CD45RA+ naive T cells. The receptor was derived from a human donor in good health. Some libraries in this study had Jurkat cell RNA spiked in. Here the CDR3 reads CASSQDFGEQVYEQYF. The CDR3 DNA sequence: TGTGCCAGCAGCCAAGATTTCGGCGAGCAGGTCTACGAGCAGTACTTC.